One sample yielded the 18 T cell receptor beta chains listed below, sequenced in a study of beta chain features in type 1 diabetes. Findings and limits, study-wide: When Type 1 diabetes patients were examined, their TCRB CDR3s proved moderately but significantly shorter in all four CD4+ subsets.

Since all of the isolated RNA was reverse transcribed, expressed TCRB transcripts were what got sequenced. Generated by immunoSEQ multiplex PCR, the TCRdb table keeps only in-frame clones and is missing some. This table has approximately 150,000 clones, roughly 10% appearing once. The antigens of these receptors remain unknown. The specimen was central memory CD4+ T cells from blood. These TCRs come from a man aged 25-45 years with type 1 diabetes.

In its sample, this clone was seen a few times. The chain links TRBV6-1 to TRBJ2-7, with D uncertain. The V end lost 2 bases, the J end lost 0 bases, and 8 bases lay between the germline ends. The CDR3 is made up of 14 amino acids. Per the germline V gene, CDR1 is MNHNS and CDR2 is SASEGT. The chain's CDR3 is CASSESTPSYEQYF. CDR3 sequence (DNA): TGTGCCAGCAGTGAATCAACACCCTCCTACGAGCAGTACTTC.

This clone was found many times. This chain uses TRBV9 with TRBJ1-6, with D unclear. The germline V gene encodes CDR1 SGDLS and CDR2 YYNGEE. The CDR3 has 13 residues. V was clipped by 4 bases and J by 6 bases, with 8 bases between them. The CDR3 loop is CASSPRPNSPLHF. In DNA form, the CDR3 reads TGTGCCAGCAGCCCCCGTCCTAATTCACCCCTCCACTTT.

This sequence joins TRBV19 and TRBJ1-1; D is perhaps TRBD1 (5 bases). Germline lookup yields CDR1 LNHDA and CDR2 SQIVND (reference sequence). Trimming shortened V by 4 bases and J by 3 bases, and 9 bases separated the two germline ends. This CDR3 is 13 amino acids long. The CDR3 reads CASSTQADTEAFF. The CDR3 coding sequence is TGTGCCAGTAGTACACAGGCCGACACTGAAGCTTTCTTT.

V and J are TRBV7-2 and TRBJ2-1, with 7 bases aligning to TRBD2. The CDR3 is 14 amino acids. CDR1 SGHTA and CDR2 FQGNSA come from the germline V gene. J was trimmed by 6 bases and V by 3 bases; bases with no gene match: 5. CDR3 bases: TGTGCCAGCAGCTTGGCGGGAGTAACCAATGAGCAGTTCTTC. Translating it yields CASSLAGVTNEQFF.

This clone has a handful of counts. The V gene is TRBV6-6, the J gene TRBJ2-5; D may be TRBD2 (7 bases). Germline V gives CDR1 MNHNY, CDR2 SVGAGI (reference sequence). Trimming took off 8 bases at V and 4 bases at J, with 17 bases between the two ends. The CDR3 covers 14 residues. The CDR3 nucleotides are TGTGCCAGCCGAGGGGGGGCGACGCTAGAGACCCAGTACTTC. It yields the protein CASRGGATLETQYF.

This clone was detected a few times. The chain's CDR3 is CASSEDRDEQFF. In DNA, the CDR3 is TGTGCCAGCAGCGAGGATCGGGATGAGCAGTTCTTC. This chain links TRBV9 with TRBJ2-1, with no clear D. In germline, CDR1 is SGDLS, CDR2 YYNGEE. The CDR3 loop spans 12 amino acids. Trimming took 3 bases from V and 8 from J, leaving 9 bases between them.

This chain uses TRBV11-1 with TRBJ2-1; 12 positions match TRBD1. The germline V gene has CDR1 SGHAT and CDR2 FQDESV (reference sequence). The CDR3 totals 18 residues. With V trimmed by 3 bases and J by 6 bases, 12 bases remained unmatched. This CDR3 reads CASSFQETGQGAVNEQFF. CDR3 sequence (DNA): TGTGCCAGCAGCTTTCAGGAGACGGGACAGGGGGCGGTCAATGAGCAGTTCTTC.

The V call is TRBV4-1, the J call TRBJ1-1; D is uncertain. The V gene's germline CDR1 is MGHRA and CDR2 YSYEKL. The CDR3 sequence is 16 residues long. V was trimmed by 4 bases and J by 0 bases, leaving 15 bases between them. This chain's CDR3 is CASSPFRLTMNTEAFF. CDR3 coding DNA: TGCGCCAGCAGCCCCTTCCGACTGACGATGAACACTGAAGCTTTCTTT.

This clone was seen only a few times. The chain joins TRBV14 to TRBJ1-6; D is ambiguous. Germline V gene data show CDR1 as SGHDN and CDR2 as FVKESK. This CDR3 has 14 residues. Trimming removed 4 bases from V and 1 base from J, with 5 bases in between. This CDR3 is CASSRLSYNSPLHF. CDR3 nucleotide sequence: TGTGCCAGCAGCCGACTATCCTATAATTCACCCCTCCACTTT.

This clone has only a few counts. This chain joins TRBV7-2 and TRBJ2-5, with 8 bases matching TRBD2. V lost 5 bases to trimming and J lost 5 bases; unmatched junction nucleotides: 4. The CDR3 is 13 residues long. Germline V CDR1 and CDR2: SGHTA, FQGNSA. CDR3 in amino acids: CASSPPGGETQYF. The CDR3 coding sequence is TGTGCCAGCAGCCCGCCGGGGGGGGAGACCCAGTACTTC. Full variable domain (outside the CDR3, taken from reference TRBV7-2 and TRBJ2-5): GAGVSQSPSNKVTEKGKDVELRCDPISGHTALYWYRQSLGQGLEFLIYFQGNSAPDKSGLPSDRFSAERTGGSVSTLTIQRTQQEDSAVYLCASSPPGGETQYFGPGTRLLVL.

This clone was observed a handful of times. The chain carries TRBV7-9 and TRBJ1-2, with 9 bases that match TRBD1. V was pared by 3 bases and J by 3 bases, with 5 bases of the junction left unmatched. CDR1 and CDR2 from the germline V gene are SEHNR and FQNEAQ (reference sequence). The CDR3 is 15 residues long. The CDR3 DNA reads as TGTGCCAGCAGCTTGGGGACAGGGAGCGACTATGGCTACACCTTC. As protein: CASSLGTGSDYGYTF.

This clone was counted between two and nine times. The V gene is TRBV7-2, the J gene TRBJ1-6; D possibly corresponds to TRBD1 (5 bases). CDR3 size: 16 residues. Trimming stripped 6 bases from V and 0 bases from J, with 12 bases between. CDR1 and CDR2 from the germline V gene are SGHTA and FQGNSA. CDR3 sequence (DNA): TGTGCCAGCAGATCCGACAGAAGCTCCTATAATTCACCCCTCCACTTT. Residues: CASRSDRSSYNSPLHF.

This clone was counted a few times. This chain joins TRBV7-3 and TRBJ2-3; 8 bases are shared with TRBD2. Looked up from germline, CDR1 is SGHTA and CDR2 is FQGTGA. The CDR3 is 13 residues long. V trimming: 2 bases; J trimming: 9 bases; junction bases outside the gene matches: 4. In nucleotides, the CDR3 is TGTGCCAGCAGCTTATCGGGAGGGAGAACGCAGTATTTT. Translating it yields CASSLSGGRTQYF.

The chain has TRBV19 and TRBJ2-6; 9 bases agree with TRBD1. The CDR3 sequence is 17 residues long. V lost 3 bases to trimming and J lost 2 bases; unmatched junction nucleotides: 5. Germline CDR1 is LNHDA and CDR2 is SQIVND (reference sequence). The CDR3 DNA reads TGTGCCAGTAGTATCACAGGGGGCCCTGCTGGGGCCAACGTCCTGACTTTC. Protein product: CASSITGGPAGANVLTF.

This clone came up a few times. V usage is TRBV27 and J usage is TRBJ2-5; D is ambiguous. The germline V gene has CDR1 MNHEY and CDR2 SMNVEV (reference sequence). The ends were cut back, 2 bases at V and 2 bases at J, with 21 bases in the middle. The length of the CDR3 is 18 residues. The CDR3 DNA is TGTGCCAGCAGTTTAAGTACCCTTCGGCGACCTAGGCAAGAGACCCAGTACTTC. It specifies CASSLSTLRRPRQETQYF.

The rearrangement uses TRBV9 and TRBJ2-5, with 10 bases fitting TRBD1. This CDR3 is 14 amino acids long. Trimming at V came to 4 bases and at J to 7 bases, leaving 7 bases not matched to a gene. Germline V gives CDR1 SGDLS, CDR2 YYNGEE. DNA of the CDR3: TGTGCCAGCAGCCCCGGACAGGGGGAGGCGACCCAGTACTTC. This encodes CASSPGQGEATQYF.

This clone was counted between two and nine times. The chain uses TRBV5-1 and TRBJ1-5, with 7 positions matching TRBD1. This CDR3 has 15 amino acids. Germline V gives CDR1 SGHRS, CDR2 YFSETQ. Trimming took 4 bases from V and 0 from J; bases not matched to a gene: 4. Here the CDR3 reads CASSRTGASNQPQHF. The CDR3 DNA sequence: TGCGCCAGCAGCCGAACAGGGGCTAGCAATCAGCCCCAGCATTTT.

The sample holds a few counts of this clone. The rearrangement links TRBV5-6 to TRBJ2-3; tentative D call: TRBD1 (5 bases). Germline values: CDR1 SGHDT, CDR2 YYEEEE. CDR3 length equals 13 residues. V was trimmed by 3 bases and J by 3 bases, leaving 8 bases between them. This CDR3 reads CASSYQGTDTQYF. The CDR3 DNA reads as TGTGCCAGCAGCTACCAGGGTACAGATACGCAGTATTTT.